Following are 28 T cell receptor beta chains from one sample sequenced in a study of blood T cell repertoires in COVID-19. TCRdb's copy holds only in-frame clones and misses some; the assay was immunoSEQ multiplex PCR. Of roughly 120,000 clones in the sample, 76% were seen once. The sample consisted of peripheral blood. The receptors originated from an elderly woman with acute or convalescent COVID-19.

The chain has TRBV30 and TRBJ2-7; possibly TRBD1 for D (5 bases). The length of the CDR3 is 12 residues. V was clipped by 2 bases and J by 3 bases, with 8 bases between them. Germline assignment: CDR1 GTSNPN and CDR2 SVGIG (reference sequence). CDR3 amino acids: CAWSSDSYEQYF. In DNA form, the CDR3 reads TGTGCCTGGAGTTCAGACAGCTACGAGCAGTACTTC.

The chain has TRBV6-5 and TRBJ1-6; a possible D gene is TRBD1 (5 bases). Germline lookup yields CDR1 MNHEY and CDR2 SVGAGI. V was pared by 0 bases and J by 14 bases, with 8 bases between. The CDR3 length is 12 residues. The CDR3 sequence is CASSYSGGSLHF. The CDR3 DNA sequence: TGTGCCAGCAGTTACTCGGGGGGATCCCTCCACTTT.

The V gene is TRBV21-1, the J gene TRBJ2-1; the D segment call TRBD1 is taken from the table without a DNA check. TRBV21-1 represents a pseudogene. The CDR3 is made up of 17 amino acids. CDR3 nucleotides: TGTGCCAGCACCGAAGGGAAAAGGGGGTCCACCTACAATGAGCAGTTCTTC. It yields the protein CASTEGKRGSTYNEQFF.

The chain uses TRBV28 and TRBJ1-5; D is ambiguous. CDR1 MDHEN and CDR2 SYDVKM come from the germline V gene. The germline V and J ends were trimmed by 2 bases and 6 bases, with 11 bases remaining between them. The CDR3 sequence is 14 residues long. This CDR3 is CASSLMRLSQPQHF. As DNA, the CDR3 is TGTGCCAGCAGTTTAATGCGGCTGAGTCAGCCCCAGCATTTT. The variable domain in full, completed from reference TRBV28 and TRBJ1-5, reads DVKVTQSSRYLVKRTGEKVFLECVQDMDHENMFWYRQDPGLGLRLIYFSYDVKMKEKGDIPEGYSVSREKKERFSLILESASTNQTSMYLCASSLMRLSQPQHFGDGTRLSIL.

In this sample, this clone turned up a few times. The rearrangement uses TRBV10-2 and TRBJ2-7; a possible D gene is TRBD1 (5 bases). Per the germline V gene, CDR1 is WSHSY and CDR2 is SAAADI. Trimming took 3 bases from V and 3 from J, leaving 15 bases between them. The CDR3 totals 15 residues. The CDR3: CASSEGAPRGYEQYF. For the CDR3, the DNA is TGCGCCAGCAGTGAAGGGGCACCTAGGGGCTACGAGCAGTACTTC.

This rearrangement joins TRBV18 to TRBJ1-2, with 9 nucleotides matching TRBD1. Losses at the gene ends were 3 bases for V and 4 bases for J; bases not matched to a gene: 6. Germline lookup yields CDR1 KGHSH and CDR2 LQKENI. The CDR3 covers 15 residues. CDR3 residues: CASSPGTGPVYGYTF. The CDR3 DNA is TGTGCCAGCTCACCCGGGACAGGGCCCGTCTATGGCTACACCTTC.

This clone came up a few times. The V call is TRBV30, the J call TRBJ1-4; possible D gene TRBD1, 6 bases. Germline CDR1 GTSNPN, CDR2 SVGIG (reference sequence). The CDR3 is made up of 16 amino acids. V lost 0 bases and J 8 bases, leaving 19 bases between the germline ends. The CDR3 here is CAWSVALSGQLEKLFF. CDR3 sequence (DNA): TGTGCCTGGAGTGTAGCTCTATCGGGACAATTAGAAAAACTGTTTTTT.

V usage is TRBV11-2 and J usage is TRBJ2-3; D is perhaps TRBD1 (5 bases). The CDR3 is 16 amino acids. Trimming took off 5 bases at V and 5 bases at J, with 20 bases between the two ends. Germline-derived CDR1 and CDR2 are SGHAT and FQNNGV. Here the CDR3 DNA reads TGTGCCAGCAGCACCCCGCAGGGTGCATATTTAGATACGCAGTATTTT. It yields the protein CASSTPQGAYLDTQYF.

This chain links TRBV5-1 with TRBJ2-6, with D hard to call. Trimming left V 2 bases short and J 0 bases short, with 6 bases between. From germline, CDR1 is SGHRS and CDR2 YFSETQ. CDR3 length: 15 amino acids. The CDR3: CASSLIRSGANVLTF. The CDR3 region has the DNA TGCGCCAGCAGCTTAATCCGCTCTGGGGCCAACGTCCTGACTTTC.

There are a few counts of this clone. The chain's CDR3 is CASELAGVSYEQYF. The CDR3 DNA reads as TGCGCCAGCGAGTTAGCGGGAGTGAGCTACGAGCAGTACTTC. The chain joins TRBV10-1 to TRBJ2-7; 9 positions match TRBD2. CDR1 is WNHNN and CDR2 is SYGVQD in the germline V gene (reference sequence). The junction had 8 bases not matched to a gene; V was cut back by 8 bases and J by 3 bases. CDR3 length: 14 residues.

V gene TRBV27 combines with J gene TRBJ2-7, with 8 bases that match TRBD1. Germline V CDR1 and CDR2: MNHEY, SMNVEV (reference sequence). CDR3 length: 15 amino acids. V lost 6 bases and J lost 2; bases outside the gene matches: 9. The CDR3 DNA sequence: TGTGCCAGCAGCCCCAAACAGGGGGTAGCCTACGAGCAGTACTTC. This encodes CASSPKQGVAYEQYF.

The count of this clone is one. This chain uses TRBV29-1 with TRBJ1-2; D unclear. The CDR3 is made up of 11 amino acids. The V end was cut by 5 bases, the J end by 8 bases, with 12 bases between. CDR1 and CDR2 (germline): SQVTM, ANQGSEA. CDR3 region: CSVLTAKGYTF. The CDR3 nucleotides read TGCAGCGTTCTAACCGCGAAAGGCTACACCTTC.

The chain uses TRBV6-5 and TRBJ1-2; tentative D call: TRBD1 (6 bases). V lost 0 bases and J lost 12, with 14 bases in between. Germline CDR1 MNHEY, CDR2 SVGAGI. This CDR3 comprises 13 residues. The CDR3 loop is CASSYSNSGVHTF. The CDR3 coding sequence is TGTGCCAGCAGTTACTCGAATTCAGGGGTCCACACCTTC.

The V gene is TRBV10-1, the J gene TRBJ2-1; 9 bases align to TRBD1. The V and J ends lost 3 bases and 7 bases, in that order; junction bases with no gene match: 7. The CDR3 has 15 amino acids. Germline values: CDR1 WNHNN, CDR2 SYGVQD (reference sequence). CDR3 sequence reads: CASSDPGTGRNEQFF. DNA for the CDR3: TGCGCCAGCAGTGACCCAGGGACAGGGAGAAATGAGCAGTTCTTC.

The chain is built from TRBV3-1 (or the pseudogene TRBV3-2) and TRBJ1-5; D uncertain. The CDR3 is made up of 13 amino acids. Trimming took off 1 base at V and 4 bases at J, with 5 bases between the two ends. Germline CDR1 and CDR2: LGHDT and YNNKEL (reference sequence). CDR3 amino acids: CASSQGLNQPQHF. The CDR3 DNA sequence: TGTGCCAGCAGCCAAGGACTTAATCAGCCCCAGCATTTT.

The J gene is TRBJ2-5, the V gene TRBV7-2; D is perhaps TRBD2 (6 bases). The germline gives CDR1 SGHTA, CDR2 FQGNSA. Trimming pared 3 bases from V and 5 bases from J, leaving 13 bases between. This CDR3 is 14 amino acids long. The CDR3 coding sequence is TGTGCCAGCAGCTTTACGCGGGACCTTGAGACCCAGTACTTC. Amino acids: CASSFTRDLETQYF.

The V call is TRBV24-1, the J call TRBJ2-2; TRBD1 matches 10 bases. The germline V gene has CDR1 KGHDR and CDR2 SFDVKD. The CDR3 extends over 17 amino acids. V gave up 3 bases and J gave up 4 bases; unmatched junction bases: 7. For the CDR3, the DNA is TGTGCCACCAGTGATGTTCCGGGACAGGGGTCCACCGGGGAGCTGTTTTTT. Translating gives CATSDVPGQGSTGELFF.

The rearrangement uses TRBV12-3 or TRBV12-4 and TRBJ2-5; 7 nucleotides align to TRBD1. Trimming cost V 6 bases and J 1 base; bases outside gene matches: 2. The CDR3 is made up of 13 amino acids. CDR3 region: CASRTGFQETQYF. As DNA, the CDR3 is TGTGCCAGCAGGACAGGGTTCCAAGAGACCCAGTACTTC.

The V and J genes are TRBV2 and TRBJ1-5; 7 nucleotides line up with TRBD1. The V segment lost 4 bases and the J segment 4 bases; nucleotides outside the gene matches: 4. The CDR3 covers 14 residues. Germline V gene lookup returns CDR1 SNHLY and CDR2 FYNNEI. The CDR3 spells CASSGGRGNQPQHF. The CDR3 DNA sequence: TGTGCCAGCAGTGGGGGCAGGGGGAATCAGCCCCAGCATTTT.

The chain couples TRBV10-1 to TRBJ2-2; D might be TRBD1 (5 bases). Trimming took 6 bases from V and 2 from J, leaving 13 bases between them. CDR1 is WNHNN, CDR2 SYGVQD, per germline (reference sequence). This CDR3 is 15 amino acids long. In DNA, the CDR3 is TGCGCCAGCAGCTCCCGGACATCTAACACCGGGGAGCTGTTTTTT. Translating gives CASSSRTSNTGELFF.

This rearrangement joins TRBV6-5 to TRBJ1-2; D gene unclear. CDR3 length equals 14 residues. The germline V gene has CDR1 MNHEY and CDR2 SVGAGI. V shed 0 bases and J shed 2 bases, with 7 bases lying between them. In DNA, the CDR3 is TGTGCCAGCAGTTACTCGATAGAGAACTATGGCTACACCTTC. Translation: CASSYSIENYGYTF.

The gene calls are TRBV10-3 and TRBJ1-2, with D unresolved. Looked up from germline, CDR1 is ENHRY and CDR2 is SYGVKD. The CDR3 is 11 residues long. The V end was cut by 3 bases, the J end by 7 bases, with 6 bases between. In nucleotides, the CDR3 is TGTGCCATCAGTGATAGAGGTGGCTACACCTTC. Amino acid sequence: CAISDRGGYTF.

This clone was found once. The V and J genes are TRBV6-1 and TRBJ2-3; 9 bases match TRBD2. With V trimmed by 0 bases and J by 0 bases, 7 bases remained unmatched. The CDR3 runs 18 residues. CDR1 is MNHNS and CDR2 is SASEGT in the germline V gene. The CDR3 is CASSEAPSGVASTDTQYF. The CDR3 region has the DNA TGTGCCAGCAGTGAAGCGCCTAGCGGGGTGGCTAGCACAGATACGCAGTATTTT.

This sequence joins TRBV18 and TRBJ1-6; TRBD1 matches 7 bases. This CDR3 spans 15 amino acids. Germline CDR1 and CDR2: KGHSH and LQKENI. The V segment lost 4 bases and the J segment 7 bases; nucleotides outside the gene matches: 7. This CDR3 is CASSLQGKRNSPLHF. The DNA of the CDR3 is TGTGCCAGCTCACTACAGGGGAAGCGGAATTCACCCCTCCACTTT.

The chain combines TRBV28 with TRBJ2-2; TRBD2 matches 8 bases. Trimming cost V 3 bases and J 3 bases; bases outside gene matches: 21. Germline loops: CDR1 MDHEN, CDR2 SYDVKM. The CDR3 is made up of 21 amino acids. The chain's CDR3 is CASSLLREGLGWLGDTGELFF. The CDR3 DNA reads as TGTGCCAGCAGTTTGTTACGGGAGGGCCTAGGTTGGTTGGGAGACACCGGGGAGCTGTTTTTT.

The rearrangement joins TRBV19 to TRBJ1-4, with D tentatively TRBD1 (5 bases). V was trimmed by 7 bases and J by 8 bases, leaving 14 bases between them. The germline V gene encodes CDR1 LNHDA and CDR2 SQIVND (reference sequence). This CDR3 contains 13 residues. The CDR3 coding sequence is TGTGCCAGTAAACGGGCAGGGATCGAAAAACTGTTTTTT. Amino acids: CASKRAGIEKLFF.

The chain recombines TRBV11-2 with TRBJ2-7; 8 nucleotides align to TRBD1. CDR3 length equals 14 residues. Germline loops: CDR1 SGHAT, CDR2 FQNNGV. After removal of 2 bases from V and 1 base from J, the junction contained 1 base not matched to a gene. The CDR3 DNA reads TGTGCCAGCAGCTTACAGGGGGCATCCTACGAGCAGTACTTC. Its protein product is CASSLQGASYEQYF. Looking up the rest from reference TRBV11-2 and TRBJ2-7 gives the full variable domain: EAGVAQSPRYKIIEKRQSVAFWCNPISGHATLYWYQQILGQGPKLLIQFQNNGVVDDSQLPKDRFSAERLKGVDSTLKIQPAKLEDSAVYLCASSLQGASYEQYFGPGTRLTVT.

The chain carries TRBV11-2 and TRBJ2-5, with 9 bases identical to TRBD1. The J segment lost 5 bases and the V segment lost 2 bases, leaving 6 bases of the junction unmatched. The CDR3 is 15 amino acids. The germline gives CDR1 SGHAT, CDR2 FQNNGV. The CDR3 protein is CASSLLGQGYETQYF. In nucleotides, the CDR3 is TGTGCCAGCAGCTTATTGGGACAGGGCTACGAGACCCAGTACTTC.